The 10 T cell receptor beta chains given below trace back to one sample, sequenced in a study of beta chain bispecific antibodies for T cell cancers. Their antigen targets remain unknown. Blood mononuclear cells were expanded for 3 days using either OKT3 anti-CD3 antibody or CD3/CD28 beads. TCRdb itself ran the 5' RACE reads through MiXCR, one entry per CDR3 protein. Here the sample spans about 20,000 distinct CDR3 sequences, approximately 1.9% being singletons. General study findings and limits: Most targeted TRBV signal came from the leukemia cell line cells, not normal T cells. Versus anti-CD19, anti-TRBV12 exposure cut the TRBV12-3 share of TRBV signal by just over 97%.

The sample was healthy donor T cells cultured with leukemia cells, taken from a culture containing a bispecific antibody targeting TCR Vbeta12. The receptors derive from a human donor in good health. Some clones in this sample may be carry-over from other donors' samples.

There are many counts of this clonotype. J is TRBJ2-2 and V is TRBV7-3; D remains ambiguous. This CDR3 comprises 13 residues. Trimming pared 5 bases from V and 2 bases from J, leaving 6 bases between. CDR1 and CDR2 from the germline V gene are SGHTA and FQGTGA. The CDR3 DNA follows: TGTGCCAGCAGCCGACTTAACACCGGGGAGCTGTTTTTT. Its protein product is CASSRLNTGELFF.

This clonotype was picked up many times. V is TRBV7-9 and J is TRBJ2-5; D is unclear. The CDR3 length is 12 residues. The V gene's germline CDR1 is SEHNR and CDR2 FQNEAQ (reference sequence). Trimming removed 0 bases from V and 5 bases from J, with 4 bases in between. This chain's CDR3 is CASSLAEETQYF. CDR3 nucleotide sequence: TGTGCCAGCAGCTTAGCGGAGGAGACCCAGTACTTC.

This clonotype has at least ten counts. The chain recombines TRBV27 with TRBJ1-5, with D perhaps TRBD1 (6 bases). CDR3 length equals 14 residues. Trimming took off 6 bases at V and 3 bases at J, with 12 bases between the two ends. The germline CDR1 and CDR2 sequences are MNHEY and SMNVEV (reference sequence). This CDR3 is CASREGGANQPQHF. The CDR3 DNA is TGTGCCAGCAGGGAAGGGGGGGCCAATCAGCCCCAGCATTTT.

The table lists this clonotype with many counts. The chain employs TRBV27 and TRBJ1-1; tentative D call: TRBD1 (6 bases). The ends were cut back, 8 bases at V and 4 bases at J, with 14 bases in the middle. Looked up from germline, CDR1 is MNHEY and CDR2 is SMNVEV (reference sequence). This CDR3 comprises 13 residues. The CDR3 region has the DNA TGTGCCAGCGGTCCAGGGGTAGGCACTGAAGCTTTCTTT. This codes for CASGPGVGTEAFF.

This clonotype was seen once. A much larger clone lies a single base off, so this may be a read error. V usage is TRBV18 and J usage is TRBJ1-1; 7 bases agree with TRBD1. This CDR3 has 14 residues. Germline CDR1 is KGHSH and CDR2 is LQKENI. CDR3 bases: TGTGCCAGCTCTCAACAGACAGGGTTCACTGGAGCTTTCTTT. Amino acid sequence: CASSQQTGFTGAFF.

This clonotype was counted ten times or more. The chain combines TRBV20-1 with TRBJ2-7; 7 bases are a match to TRBD2. From germline, CDR1 is DFQATT and CDR2 SNEGSKA (reference sequence). The CDR3 runs to 14 residues. J was trimmed by 3 bases and V by 1 base; bases with no gene match: 6. CDR3 residues: CSARGTSGGYEQYF. In DNA form, the CDR3 reads TGCAGTGCTAGAGGGACCTCGGGGGGCTACGAGCAGTACTTC.

This clonotype was seen at least ten times. The rearrangement joins TRBV6-5 to TRBJ2-7; 8 bases map to TRBD1. Germline values: CDR1 MNHEY, CDR2 SVGAGI. The CDR3 loop spans 14 amino acids. J was trimmed by 4 bases and V by 5 bases; bases with no gene match: 7. CDR3 in amino acids: CASSPGQGEYEQYF. CDR3 DNA: TGTGCCAGCAGTCCCGGACAGGGAGAGTACGAGCAGTACTTC.

This clonotype was found many times. The chain combines TRBV5-1 with TRBJ2-1, with TRBD2 matching over 9 bases. The CDR3 runs 17 residues. Germline lookup yields CDR1 SGHRS and CDR2 YFSETQ. The ends lost 4 bases at V and 8 bases at J; junction bases unmatched: 16. Here the CDR3 DNA reads TGCGCCAGCAGCCTCCCAAGAGGCGGGGGGGGACAAGATGAGCAGTTCTTC. Amino acid sequence: CASSLPRGGGGQDEQFF.

This clonotype is classed as medium-sized (0.01 to 0.1%). J is TRBJ2-1 and V is TRBV6-9, with 11 bases lining up with TRBD1. The junction had 15 bases not matched to a gene; V was cut back by 7 bases and J by 7 bases. This CDR3 has 17 amino acids. Germline V lookup: CDR1 MNHGY, CDR2 SVAAGI. The CDR3 region has the DNA TGTGCCAGCACCCTTTCGTTCCGGGACAGGGGGACAAATGAGCAGTTCTTC. Residues: CASTLSFRDRGTNEQFF.

At least ten counts were recorded for this clonotype. V and J are TRBV4-1 and TRBJ2-7; no definite D call. Germline V gene sequence: CDR1 MGHRA, CDR2 YSYEKL. The CDR3 is 12 amino acids. The germline V and J ends were trimmed by 1 base and 5 bases, with 6 bases remaining between them. CDR3 loop: CASSQVNHEQYF. The DNA of the CDR3 is TGCGCCAGCAGCCAAGTTAATCACGAGCAGTACTTC.